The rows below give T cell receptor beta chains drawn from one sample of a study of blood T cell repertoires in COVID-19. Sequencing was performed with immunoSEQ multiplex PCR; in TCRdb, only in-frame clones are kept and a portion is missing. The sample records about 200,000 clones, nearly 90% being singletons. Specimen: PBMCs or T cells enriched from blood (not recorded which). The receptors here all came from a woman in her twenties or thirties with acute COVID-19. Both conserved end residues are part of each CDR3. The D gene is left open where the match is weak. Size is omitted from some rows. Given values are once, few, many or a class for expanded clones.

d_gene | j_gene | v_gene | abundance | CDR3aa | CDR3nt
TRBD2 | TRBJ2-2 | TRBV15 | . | CATSRDLAGGPDTGELFF | TGTGCCACCAGCAGAGATCTAGCGGGGGGGCCCGACACCGGGGAGCTGTTTTTT
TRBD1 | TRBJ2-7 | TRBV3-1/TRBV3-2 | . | CASSQEARGSDEQYF | TGTGCCAGCAGCCAAGAAGCCAGGGGGTCAGACGAGCAGTACTTC
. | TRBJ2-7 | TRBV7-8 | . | CASSLGAEREQYF | TGTGCCAGCAGCTTAGGGGCCGAAAGGGAGCAGTACTTC
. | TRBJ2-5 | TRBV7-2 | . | CASSHQETQYF | TGTGCCAGCAGCCATCAAGAGACCCAGTACTTC
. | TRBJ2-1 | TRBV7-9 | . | CASSLGGHTSSYNEQFF | TGTGCCAGCAGCTTAGGAGGGCACACGAGCTCCTACAATGAGCAGTTCTTC
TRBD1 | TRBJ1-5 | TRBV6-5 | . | CASSMRQGANQPQHF | TGTGCCAGCAGTATGCGACAGGGGGCGAATCAGCCCCAGCATTTT
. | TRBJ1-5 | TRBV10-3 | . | CAIRDWANQPQHF | TGTGCCATCAGGGACTGGGCCAATCAGCCCCAGCATTTT
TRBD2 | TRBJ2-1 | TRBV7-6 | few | CASSLGTSGLREQFF | TGTGCCAGCAGCTTAGGGACTAGCGGCCTTCGTGAGCAGTTCTTC
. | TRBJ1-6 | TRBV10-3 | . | CAISDGDSPLHF | TGTGCCATCAGTGACGGGGATTCACCCCTCCACTTT
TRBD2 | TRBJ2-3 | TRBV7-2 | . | CASSSPGGGITDTQYF | TGTGCCAGCAGCTCGCCGGGCGGGGGGATCACAGATACGCAGTATTTT
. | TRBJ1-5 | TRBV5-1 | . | CASSLTGGSNQPQHF | TGCGCCAGCAGCTTGACCGGGGGGAGCAATCAGCCCCAGCATTTT
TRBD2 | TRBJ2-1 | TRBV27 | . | CASSPPGGRLYNEQFF | TGTGCCAGCAGTCCGCCGGGGGGGAGACTATACAATGAGCAGTTCTTC
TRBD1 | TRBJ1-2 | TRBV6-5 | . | CASSSSYDRGPYGYTF | TGTGCCAGCAGTTCTTCTTATGACAGGGGACCGTATGGCTACACCTTC
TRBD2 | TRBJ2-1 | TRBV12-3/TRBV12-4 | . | CASTPSGLNEQFF | TGTGCCAGCACCCCTAGCGGGCTCAATGAGCAGTTCTTC
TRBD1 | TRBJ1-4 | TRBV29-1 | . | CSAQNRGQGEKLFF | TGCAGCGCACAGAACAGGGGGCAAGGAGAAAAACTGTTTTTT
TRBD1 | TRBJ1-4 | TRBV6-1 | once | CASSEGDRDGEKLFF | TGTGCCAGCAGTGAGGGAGACAGGGACGGTGAAAAACTGTTTTTT
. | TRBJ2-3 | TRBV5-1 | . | CASSFRPGGTDTQYF | TGCGCCAGCAGCTTCCGTCCGGGGGGCACAGATACGCAGTATTTT
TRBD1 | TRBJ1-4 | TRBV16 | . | CASSQSTGASRKLFF | TGTGCCAGCAGCCAATCAACAGGGGCCTCAAGAAAACTGTTTTTT
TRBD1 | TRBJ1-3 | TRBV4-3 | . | CASSQEQGAGNTIYF | TGCGCCAGCAGCCAAGAACAGGGGGCTGGAAACACCATATATTTT
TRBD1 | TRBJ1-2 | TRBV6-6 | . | CASRQEGTGTNYGYTF | TGTGCCAGCAGACAAGAAGGGACAGGGACAAACTATGGCTACACCTTC
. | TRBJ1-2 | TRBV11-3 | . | CASSLDKSKTLTF | TGTGCCAGCAGCTTAGATAAGAGTAAGACTCTCACCTTC
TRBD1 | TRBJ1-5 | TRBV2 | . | CASRQGTVSNQPQHF | TGTGCCAGCAGACAAGGGACAGTTAGCAATCAGCCCCAGCATTTT
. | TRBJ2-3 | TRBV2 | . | CASSYKLGQQGVGADTQYF | TGTGCCAGCAGCTACAAGCTGGGCCAACAGGGAGTAGGTGCAGATACGCAGTATTTT
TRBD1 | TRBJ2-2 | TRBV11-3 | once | CASSVEGGASGELFF | TGTGCCAGCAGCGTAGAAGGGGGCGCGTCCGGGGAGCTGTTTTTT
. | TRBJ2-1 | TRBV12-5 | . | CASGWRGYNEQFF | TGTGCTAGTGGTTGGAGGGGTTACAATGAGCAGTTCTTC
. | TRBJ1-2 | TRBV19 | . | CASSSGGANYGYTF | TGTGCCAGTAGTTCGGGAGGGGCTAACTATGGCTACACCTTC
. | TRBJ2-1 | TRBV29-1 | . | CSVERGNEQFF | TGCAGCGTTGAACGGGGGAATGAGCAGTTCTTC
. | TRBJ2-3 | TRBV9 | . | CASSVGWGGATDTQYF | TGTGCCAGCAGCGTAGGATGGGGGGGGGCCACAGATACGCAGTATTTT
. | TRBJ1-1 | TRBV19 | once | CASTYDGLHTEAFF | TGTGCCAGTACCTATGACGGACTCCACACTGAAGCTTTCTTT
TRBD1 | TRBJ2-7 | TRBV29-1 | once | CSVGTGSGYEQYF | TGCAGCGTAGGGACAGGGAGTGGCTACGAGCAGTACTTC
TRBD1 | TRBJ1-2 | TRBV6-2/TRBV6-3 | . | CASSYRTGSINYGYTF | TGTGCCAGCAGTTACAGGACAGGGTCTATAAACTATGGCTACACCTTC
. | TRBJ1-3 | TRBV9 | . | CASTPGGGPGNTIYF | TGTGCCAGCACCCCTGGAGGAGGGCCCGGAAACACCATATATTTT
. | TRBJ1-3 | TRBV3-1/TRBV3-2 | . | CASSLGLSGIAIYF | TGTGCCAGCAGCCTCGGCCTTAGCGGGATAGCCATATATTTT
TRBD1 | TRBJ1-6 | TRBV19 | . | CASSSRQGTAYNSPLHF | TGTGCCAGTAGTTCCCGACAGGGTACAGCCTATAATTCACCCCTCCACTTT
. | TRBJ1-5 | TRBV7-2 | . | CASSLAEGVQYQPQHF | TGTGCCAGCAGCTTAGCGGAGGGCGTCCAATATCAGCCCCAGCATTTT